Listed below are T cell receptor beta chains from one sample, sequenced in a study of immune heterogeneity within non-small cell lung tumors. TCRdb recomputed calls from the multiplex PCR reads with MiXCR, one row per CDR3 protein. Among tens of thousands of distinct CDR3 sequences listed, 25% to 30% were seen once. Input material: lung tumor tissue. The receptor set was obtained from a man between 35 and 55 years old with non-small cell lung cancer. Each CDR3 is given without its conserved first and last residue.

v_call: TRBV5-8; cdr3_aa: ASSFAGGKDTQY
v_call: TRBV18; cdr3_aa: ASSPDRIFNSPLH
v_call: TRBV4-2; cdr3_aa: ASSQGTQGNQPQH
v_call: TRBV30; cdr3_aa: AWDSRGSETQY
v_call: TRBV7-8; cdr3_aa: ASSLPSGANVLT
v_call: TRBV20-1; cdr3_aa: SAWSMNYGYT
v_call: TRBV29-1; cdr3_aa: SVNLPGHTQY
v_call: TRBV4-1; cdr3_aa: ASSPRLAGTGELF
v_call: TRBV29-1; cdr3_aa: SHRQGGNEQF
v_call: TRBV3-1; cdr3_aa: ASSQEGGSYEQY